Presented here are 28 T cell receptor beta chains from one specimen sequenced in a study of T cell clonality in common variable immunodeficiency (dated by TCRdb to the mid-2010s). The method behind the library was the immunoSEQ multiplex PCR assay. Held by TCRdb, this immuneACCESS table contains in-frame sequences only and omits some clones. Under half of the omission traces to an unresolved V gene where checked; the cause of the rest is unknown. The sample has around 40,000 clones on record, with no singletons. 6% of the sample is in the top ten clones. General conclusions and limits of the study: CVID TCRbeta sequences reportedly showed fewer deletions and N-nucleotide insertions and lacked highly modified clones with 13 or more V deletions.

Their recognized antigens are unknown. Sequences were obtained from peripheral blood mononuclear cells. The receptor set was obtained from a human donor with common variable immunodeficiency.

This clone was seen a few times. Read sequence stops 3 residues before the CDR3 end, and the germline J gene provides the missing end. This chain connects TRBV18 to TRBJ2-3, with a tentative D call TRBD2 (5 bases). The CDR3 runs to 14 residues. V was clipped by 2 bases and J by 1 base, with 7 bases between them. CDR1 is KGHSH and CDR2 is LQKENI in the germline V gene. CDR3 amino acids: CASSPKAGTDTQYF. CDR3 DNA (partial): TGTGCCAGCTCACCAAAAGCGGGCACAGATACG.

Ten or more counts support this clone. The read falls 3 residues short of the CDR3 end, and the missing part is taken from the germline J gene. V usage is TRBV7-2 and J usage is TRBJ2-5; 9 bases match TRBD1. Germline CDR1 is SGHTA and CDR2 is FQGNSA. V was clipped by 5 bases and J by 5 bases; unmatched bases: 6. This CDR3 is built from 14 residues. CDR3 loop: CASSKQGARETQYF. The CDR3 bases that were read are TGTGCCAGCAGCAAACAGGGGGCTCGGGAGACC.

Points on this clone: The read terminates 3 residues before the CDR3 end, so the remaining end is supplied by the germline J gene. The rearrangement uses TRBV7-2 and TRBJ2-1; D may be TRBD1 (6 bases). The CDR3 spans 14 residues. Per germline, CDR1 SGHTA and CDR2 FQGNSA. V dropped 5 bases and J dropped 5 bases, with 13 bases sitting between them. The CDR3 loop reads CASSPGTLDNEQFF. CDR3 DNA (partial): TGTGCCAGCAGCCCGGGGACACTCGACAATGAG.

Details on this clone: The read gets to within 3 residues of the CDR3 end, and the germline J gene fills in the rest. V and J are TRBV19 and TRBJ1-2; 9 positions agree with TRBD1. Unmatched junction bases numbered 6, after V lost 6 bases and J lost 4 bases. Looked up from germline, CDR1 is LNHDA and CDR2 is SQIVND (reference sequence). The CDR3 totals 14 residues. The sequenced CDR3 bases are TGTGCCAGTAGCCCGGACAGGGGACTCTATGGC. This gives the protein CASSPDRGLYG. The whole CDR3 is CASSPDRGLYGYTF.

The sample holds many counts of this clone. The CDR3 end falls 3 residues outside the read, so it is completed with the germline J gene. The J gene is TRBJ2-1, the V gene TRBV18; 9 bases align to TRBD1. CDR1 is KGHSH, CDR2 LQKENI, per germline. This CDR3 is built from 15 residues. Trimming cost V 4 bases and J 7 bases; bases outside gene matches: 8. Partial CDR3 DNA: TGTGCCAGCTCACAACAGGGGGCGCGTCTGAATGAG. Protein sequence: CASSQQGARLNE. The whole CDR3 sequence reads CASSQQGARLNEQFF.

The sample holds a few counts of this clone. The read ends 3 residues early relative to the CDR3; the germline J gene fills the gap. The V gene is TRBV29-1, the J gene TRBJ2-1; TRBD1 agrees at 7 bases. Germline values: CDR1 SQVTM, CDR2 ANQGSEA. V lost 1 base and J lost 7; bases outside the gene matches: 10. The CDR3 runs to 15 residues. CDR3 bases read: TGCAGCGTTGAAGTTGTACAGGGGCTGGGGAATGAG. It yields the protein CSVEVVQGLGNE. The complete CDR3 reads CSVEVVQGLGNEQFF.

CDR3 DNA, as far as it was read: TGCGCCAGCAGCTTGGAATGGGGGCGGAACACTGAA. Encoded protein: CASSLEWGRNTE. The complete CDR3 sequence is CASSLEWGRNTEAFF. The chain links TRBV5-1 to TRBJ1-1; possibly TRBD1 for D (6 bases). Sequencing ends 3 residues short of the CDR3 end; the germline J gene provides the rest. Germline assignment: CDR1 SGHRS and CDR2 YFSETQ. V was trimmed by 0 bases and J by 1 base, leaving 10 bases between them. The CDR3 extends over 15 amino acids.

This clone appeared many times. Sequencing ends 3 residues short of the CDR3 end; the germline J gene provides the rest. This chain uses TRBV5-1 with TRBJ2-4; 7 nucleotides line up with TRBD1. V lost 2 bases, J lost 0 bases, and 8 bases stayed unmatched. Germline CDR1 reads SGHRS; CDR2 reads YFSETQ. The CDR3 is made up of 17 amino acids. Partial CDR3 DNA: TGCGCCAGCAGCTTAGGGACAGCAATCCTAGCCAAAAACATT. This encodes CASSLGTAILAKNI. The whole CDR3 sequence is CASSLGTAILAKNIQYF.

Many counts were recorded for this clone. Read data end 3 residues before the CDR3 end; the end is taken from the germline J gene. The chain is built from TRBV20-1 and TRBJ2-7, with 9 nucleotides matching TRBD1. Germline trimming cut 6 bases from V and 6 bases from J; bases unmatched to any gene: 12. Per germline, CDR1 DFQATT and CDR2 SNEGSKA (reference sequence). This CDR3 is 14 amino acids long. The CDR3 loop reads CSAQQGARSGEQYF. The sequenced part of the CDR3 DNA is TGCAGTGCCCAACAGGGGGCGAGGTCGGGCGAG.

This clone occurred many times. The sequence runs out 3 residues before the end of the CDR3; the remainder is reconstructed from the germline J gene. The rearrangement uses TRBV7-3 and TRBJ2-1, with 14 bases identical to TRBD2. Germline CDR1 reads SGHTA; CDR2 reads FQGTGA. With 4 bases clipped from V and 8 bases from J, the junction kept 7 bases outside the gene matches. The CDR3 runs 16 residues. CDR3 sequence: CASSSTSGRESDEQFF. The sequenced part of the CDR3 DNA is TGTGCCAGCAGCTCGACTAGCGGGAGGGAGTCCGATGAG.

Points on this clone: The read ends 3 residues before the CDR3 terminus; that terminus is restored from the germline J gene. The V and J genes are TRBV2 and TRBJ2-2; 7 positions match TRBD1. The CDR3 loop spans 14 amino acids. Germline V CDR1 and CDR2: SNHLY, FYNNEI. Losses at the gene ends were 6 bases for V and 6 bases for J; bases not matched to a gene: 7. The covered CDR3 bases are TGTGCCAGCAGGAGGCAGGGGGTGGCCGGGGAG. Translated: CASRRQGVAGE. The full CDR3 is CASRRQGVAGELFF.

In regard to this clone: With the read ending 3 residues before the CDR3 end, the germline J gene is used to fill in that end. The same CDR3 can be traced to other DNA sequences in this sample. The chain carries TRBV10-1 and TRBJ2-5; D is possibly TRBD2 (5 bases). The germline V and J ends were trimmed by 0 bases and 5 bases, with 7 bases remaining between them. CDR1 is WNHNN and CDR2 is SYGVQD in the germline V gene (reference sequence). The CDR3 spans 13 residues. The CDR3 sequence is CASSESGGETQYF. Incomplete CDR3 DNA: TGCGCCAGCAGTGAGTCCGGCGGGGAGACC.

As for this clone: The read stops 3 residues short of the end of the CDR3; the missing end is completed from the germline J gene. The J gene is TRBJ2-7, the V gene TRBV7-2; D gene uncertain. CDR1 and CDR2 from the germline V gene are SGHTA and FQGNSA. There are 13 residues in the CDR3. V was pared by 0 bases and J by 6 bases, with 9 bases between. CDR3 amino acids: CASSLANSGEQYF. Incomplete CDR3 DNA: TGTGCCAGCAGCTTAGCAAATTCAGGCGAG. The complete variable domain, with remaining parts taken from reference TRBV7-2 and TRBJ2-7, reads GAGVSQSPSNKVTEKGKDVELRCDPISGHTALYWYRQSLGQGLEFLIYFQGNSAPDKSGLPSDRFSAERTGGSVSTLTIQRTQQEDSAVYLCASSLANSGEQYFGPGTRLTVT.

Ten or more counts support this clone. The CDR3 DNA, read in part, is TGTGCCAGTAGTGTGAATCCGGGACAGGGGGCGAAGGGCACAGATACG. It encodes CASSVNPGQGAKGTDT. The full-length CDR3 reads as CASSVNPGQGAKGTDTQYF. The chain couples TRBV19 to TRBJ2-3, with TRBD1 matching over 12 bases. Coverage ceases 3 residues before the CDR3 finishes, and the germline J gene fills in the end. Germline assignment: CDR1 LNHDA and CDR2 SQIVND (reference sequence). The junction had 13 bases not matched to a gene; V was cut back by 5 bases and J by 1 base. CDR3 length: 19 amino acids.

A word on this clone: Read coverage stops 3 residues before the CDR3 terminus; the germline J gene supplies the remainder. The rearrangement uses TRBV7-2 and TRBJ2-5; D is undetermined. This CDR3 spans 13 amino acids. Trimming stripped 5 bases from V and 1 base from J, with 8 bases between. Germline CDR1 reads SGHTA; CDR2 reads FQGNSA. Here the CDR3 reads CASSTQIQETQYF. Partial CDR3 DNA: TGTGCCAGCAGCACACAGATCCAAGAGACC. The full variable domain, completed using reference TRBV7-2 and TRBJ2-5, is GAGVSQSPSNKVTEKGKDVELRCDPISGHTALYWYRQSLGQGLEFLIYFQGNSAPDKSGLPSDRFSAERTGGSVSTLTIQRTQQEDSAVYLCASSTQIQETQYFGPGTRLLVL.

In this sample, this clone turned up many times. The CDR3 protein is CASSELAGDTGELFF. The sequenced CDR3 bases are TGTGCCAGCAGTGAACTAGCGGGGGACACCGGGGAG. The V call is TRBV2, the J call TRBJ2-2; 10 nucleotides align to TRBD2. The read is 3 residues too short to cover the CDR3 end, so that end is filled in from the germline J gene. Germline V gene sequence: CDR1 SNHLY, CDR2 FYNNEI. This CDR3 is built from 15 residues. The trim removed 2 bases at V and 3 bases at J, leaving 0 bases unmatched.

This clone has more than one count but fewer than ten. The CDR3 bases that were read are TGTGCCAGCAAAAGACAGGGCCCAGGCAATCAGCCC. Its translation is CASKRQGPGNQP. The CDR3 reads in full as CASKRQGPGNQPQHF. V is TRBV6-2 or TRBV6-3 and J is TRBJ1-5; TRBD1 aligns across 7 bases. The CDR3 extends 3 residues past the end of the read, so its final part is completed from the germline J gene. J gave up 2 bases and V 7 bases, and 8 bases lay outside the gene matches. The V gene's germline CDR1 is MNHEY and CDR2 SVGEGT. The CDR3 extends over 15 amino acids.

This clone was counted at least ten times. The read ends 3 residues before the CDR3 terminus; that terminus is restored from the germline J gene. V usage is TRBV29-1 and J usage is TRBJ2-1; 7 bases are a match to TRBD1. CDR3 length: 16 residues. V was clipped by 3 bases and J by 1 base; unmatched bases: 9. Germline loops: CDR1 SQVTM, CDR2 ANQGSEA. CDR3 sequence: CSVDRMTGLSYNEQFF. The CDR3 bases that were read are TGCAGCGTTGACCGAATGACAGGGCTTTCCTACAATGAG.

Notes on this clone: The read ends 3 residues early relative to the CDR3; the germline J gene fills the gap. This chain connects TRBV19 to TRBJ1-2, with D perhaps TRBD1 (5 bases). The germline CDR1 and CDR2 sequences are LNHDA and SQIVND (reference sequence). V was shortened by 0 bases and J by 4 bases, with 6 bases between the two germline ends. The CDR3 is 13 residues long. The CDR3 loop reads CASSIDDSYGYTF. The CDR3 bases that were read are TGTGCCAGTAGTATAGACGACAGCTATGGC.

This clone came up a few times. The CDR3 is cut off 3 residues early in the read; its end comes from the germline J gene. This chain uses TRBV30 with TRBJ1-6; unclear D gene. Trimming stripped 3 bases from V and 6 bases from J, with 12 bases between. This CDR3 region has 14 residues. Germline V gives CDR1 GTSNPN, CDR2 SVGIG (reference sequence). Incomplete CDR3 DNA: TGTGCCTGGAGGTTGAGGGCCCTTAATTCACCC. Its protein is CAWRLRALNSP. The entire CDR3 protein is CAWRLRALNSPLHF. Based on the CDR3 plus reference TRBV30 and TRBJ1-6, the full variable domain is SQTIHQWPATLVQPVGSPLSLECTVEGTSNPNLYWYRQAAGRGLQLLFYSVGIGQISSEVPQNLSASRPQDRQFILSSKKLLLSDSGFYLCAWRLRALNSPLHFGNGTRLTVT.

This clone came up many times. The read falls 3 residues short of the CDR3 end, and the missing part is taken from the germline J gene. The chain combines TRBV29-1 with TRBJ2-7; perhaps TRBD2 as D (5 bases). The CDR3 contains 11 residues. Per the germline V gene, CDR1 is SQVTM and CDR2 is ANQGSEA. The V gene lost 4 bases and the J gene lost 2 bases, with 6 bases spanning the gap. The CDR3 DNA, read in part, is TGCAGCGTTGTTAGCGCCTACGAG. Amino acids: CSVVSAYE. The CDR3 in full is CSVVSAYEQYF.

This clone has more than one count but fewer than ten. The CDR3 end falls 3 residues outside the read, so it is completed with the germline J gene. V usage is TRBV19 and J usage is TRBJ1-5, with a possible D match to TRBD1 (6 bases). The CDR3 is 16 residues long. Germline V CDR1 and CDR2: LNHDA, SQIVND (reference sequence). The V and J ends lost 5 bases and 1 base respectively, with 15 bases between them. Partial CDR3 DNA: TGTGCCAGTAGTTCAAGGGGGAGGGGAAGCAATCAGCCC. Its translation: CASSSRGRGSNQP. The CDR3, in full, reads CASSSRGRGSNQPQHF.

This clone was counted many times. The read ends 3 residues early relative to the CDR3; the germline J gene fills the gap. This chain links TRBV7-2 with TRBJ1-2; D is unclear. The germline V and J ends were trimmed by 8 bases and 4 bases, with 11 bases remaining between them. The CDR3 is 12 residues long. Germline assignment: CDR1 SGHTA and CDR2 FQGNSA. The covered CDR3 bases are TGTGCCAGCGAGGTTAGGGCCTATGGC. This gives the protein CASEVRAYG. The CDR3 in its entirety is CASEVRAYGYTF.

This clone came up many times. The sequence runs out 3 residues before the end of the CDR3; the remainder is reconstructed from the germline J gene. The rearrangement links TRBV19 to TRBJ2-2; D is unclear. Germline V gives CDR1 LNHDA, CDR2 SQIVND (reference sequence). This CDR3 is 14 amino acids long. Deletions cut 0 bases from V and 2 bases from J, with 4 bases between. CDR3 bases read: TGTGCCAGTAGTATAGACCATAACACCGGGGAG. Protein sequence: CASSIDHNTGE. The whole CDR3 protein reads CASSIDHNTGELFF.

The table lists this clone with a few counts. With the read ending 3 residues before the CDR3 end, the germline J gene is used to fill in that end. The chain uses TRBV2 and TRBJ1-5, with unresolved D. The germline gives CDR1 SNHLY, CDR2 FYNNEI. The V end was cut by 5 bases, the J end by 6 bases, with 11 bases between. The CDR3 runs to 13 residues. The CDR3 sequence is CASSSTSGQPQHF. CDR3 DNA (partial): TGTGCCAGCAGTTCTACCTCGGGTCAGCCC. Using reference TRBV2 and TRBJ1-5 for the parts outside the CDR3, the full variable domain is EPEVTQTPSHQVTQMGQEVILRCVPISNHLYFYWYRQILGQKVEFLVSFYNNEISEKSEIFDDQFSVERPDGSNFTLKIRSTKLEDSAMYFCASSSTSGQPQHFGDGTRLSIL.

This clone was found many times. The DNA ends 3 residues before the CDR3 does, and the rest of the CDR3 is filled in from the germline J gene. The rearrangement uses TRBV20-1 and TRBJ2-1; 9 bases fit TRBD2. Trimming cost V 3 bases and J 9 bases; bases outside gene matches: 6. Germline values: CDR1 DFQATT, CDR2 SNEGSKA (reference sequence). The CDR3 has 13 amino acids. The DNA read from the CDR3 is TGCAGTGCTAGTGGGCGGGAGGGCCGTGAG. Amino acids: CSASGREGRE. The entire CDR3 protein reads CSASGREGREQFF.

This clone was counted at least ten times. Read data end 3 residues before the CDR3 end; the end is taken from the germline J gene. The chain joins TRBV20-1 to TRBJ2-1; 12 bases are shared with TRBD2. With V trimmed by 0 bases and J by 5 bases, 2 bases remained unmatched. The CDR3 extends over 15 amino acids. Germline V gives CDR1 DFQATT, CDR2 SNEGSKA (reference sequence). The CDR3 DNA, read in part, is TGCAGTGCTAGAGATAGGACTAGCGGGGACAATGAG. Translated, it gives CSARDRTSGDNE. In full, the CDR3 reads CSARDRTSGDNEQFF.

This clone was recorded many times. This CDR3 is CASSLDGTGNYGYTF. The sequenced part of the CDR3 DNA is TGCGCCAGCAGCTTGGACGGGACAGGGAACTATGGC. The V call is TRBV5-1, the J call TRBJ1-2; 9 bases match TRBD1. The read is 3 residues too short to cover the CDR3 end, so that end is filled in from the germline J gene. The CDR3 sequence is 15 residues long. CDR1 is SGHRS and CDR2 is YFSETQ in the germline V gene. V was pared by 0 bases and J by 2 bases, with 2 bases of the junction left unmatched.